A selection of T cell receptor beta chains follows, all from one sample in a study of blood T cell repertoires in COVID-19. Measured with immunoSEQ multiplex PCR; TCRdb has only the in-frame clones, and not every one. Here the sample spans about 82,000 clones, approximately 90% being singletons. Sample: PBMCs or T cells enriched from blood (not recorded which). The source of these receptors is a woman between 50 and 59 years old with acute COVID-19. Both conserved end residues are part of each CDR3. D genes are given only for firm matches. Only some rows state a clone size, as once, few, many or a class for expanded clones.

NA	TRBV6-5	NA	TRBJ2-7	CASSYSTGFSYEQYF	TGTGCCAGCAGTTACTCGACGGGATTCTCCTACGAGCAGTACTTC
NA	TRBV7-2	once	TRBJ2-5	CASSLNMNRGGETQYF	TGTGCCAGCAGCTTAAACATGAATCGGGGTGGGGAGACCCAGTACTTC
NA	TRBV30	once	TRBJ1-3	CAWSVRVSSGNTIYF	TGTGCCTGGAGTGTACGGGTGAGCTCTGGAAACACCATATATTTT
TRBD1	TRBV2	NA	TRBJ1-2	CASSRGQGYGYTF	TGTGCCAGCAGCAGGGGGCAAGGCTATGGCTACACCTTC
TRBD1	TRBV2	NA	TRBJ2-5	CASTRTGGETQYF	TGTGCCAGCACAAGGACAGGGGGAGAGACCCAGTACTTC
TRBD2	TRBV27	once	TRBJ2-5	CASSSTPQSGRGKTQYF	TGTGCCAGCAGTTCGACCCCCCAAAGCGGGAGGGGAAAGACCCAGTACTTC
NA	TRBV19	NA	TRBJ1-1	CASSSGFRGTEAFF	TGTGCCAGTAGTTCGGGTTTTCGCGGCACTGAAGCTTTCTTT
NA	TRBV19	NA	TRBJ2-1	CASSIGGLSTDEQFF	TGTGCCAGTAGTATAGGGGGACTGTCTACTGATGAGCAGTTCTTC
NA	TRBV5-1	NA	TRBJ1-2	CASSPGGGEHGYTF	TGCGCCAGCAGCCCAGGCGGGGGAGAACATGGCTACACCTTC
TRBD1	TRBV4-2	NA	TRBJ1-5	CASSQVQGGLQPQHF	TGTGCCAGCAGCCAAGTCCAGGGGGGTTTGCAGCCCCAGCATTTT
TRBD2	TRBV30	NA	TRBJ2-1	CAWRGGLKNAYNEQFF	TGTGCCTGGAGGGGAGGGCTAAAAAACGCTTACAATGAGCAGTTCTTC
NA	TRBV18	NA	TRBJ2-2	CASSYTSSTGELFF	TGTGCCAGCTCCTATACTAGTAGCACCGGGGAGCTGTTTTTT
TRBD1	TRBV18	once	TRBJ2-7	CASSPKTGEAYEQYF	TGTGCCAGCTCACCTAAGACAGGGGAAGCCTACGAGCAGTACTTC
NA	TRBV20-1	NA	TRBJ1-1	CSASPGGGNTEAFF	TGCAGTGCTAGTCCGGGGGGGGGAAACACTGAAGCTTTCTTT
NA	TRBV27	NA	TRBJ1-3	CASSLLSGNTIYF	TGTGCCAGCAGTTTACTCTCTGGAAACACCATATATTTT
NA	TRBV6-4	NA	TRBJ1-1	CASSPGSGMNTEAFF	TGTGCCAGCAGCCCGGGTTCCGGGATGAACACTGAAGCTTTCTTT
TRBD1	TRBV15	NA	TRBJ1-2	CATSLDRGRLRGYTF	TGTGCCACCAGCCTTGACAGGGGCCGACTGCGGGGCTACACCTTC
NA	TRBV7-9	NA	TRBJ2-1	CASSQGGQTYNEQFF	TGTGCCAGCAGCCAAGGGGGTCAAACATACAATGAGCAGTTCTTC
NA	TRBV27	NA	TRBJ1-2	CASSDSNTYGYTF	TGTGCCAGCAGTGACAGCAATACTTATGGCTACACCTTC
NA	TRBV7-9	few	TRBJ1-6	CASSLQGEDSPLHF	TGTGCCAGCAGCTTACAAGGGGAGGATTCACCCCTCCACTTT
TRBD1	TRBV5-6	NA	TRBJ2-7	CASSGDRAPAYEQYF	TGTGCCAGCAGCGGCGACAGGGCGCCGGCATACGAGCAGTACTTC
TRBD2	TRBV9	once	TRBJ2-2	CASSGGLPSSGRDTGELFF	TGTGCCAGCAGCGGAGGGCTCCCCTCTAGCGGGAGAGACACCGGGGAGCTGTTTTTT
NA	TRBV5-1	NA	TRBJ2-1	CASSLVGPDNEQFF	TGCGCCAGCAGCTTGGTTGGCCCCGACAATGAGCAGTTCTTC
TRBD1	TRBV29-1	NA	TRBJ2-5	CSWSQGAWETQYF	TGCAGCTGGTCCCAGGGGGCGTGGGAGACCCAGTACTTC
NA	TRBV10-1	NA	TRBJ2-7	CASSERGYYEQYF	TGCGCCAGCAGTGAGCGGGGGTATTACGAGCAGTACTTC
NA	TRBV2	few	TRBJ2-2	CASSELRGTGELFF	TGTGCCAGCAGTGAATTAAGGGGAACCGGGGAGCTGTTTTTT
NA	TRBV7-9	NA	TRBJ2-7	CASSTRTPPDEQYF	TGTGCCAGCAGCACAAGGACTCCGCCGGACGAGCAGTACTTC
NA	TRBV5-5	NA	TRBJ2-2	CASSLGQVSNTGELFF	TGTGCCAGCAGCTTGGGGCAGGTTTCGAACACCGGGGAGCTGTTTTTT
NA	TRBV4-1	NA	TRBJ2-1	CASSQEGLFHNEQFF	TGCGCCAGCAGCCAAGAGGGGCTCTTCCACAATGAGCAGTTCTTC
TRBD1	TRBV5-5	NA	TRBJ1-6	CASRSQGANYNSPLHF	TGTGCCAGCAGGTCACAGGGGGCTAACTATAATTCACCCCTCCACTTT
TRBD1	TRBV9	once	TRBJ2-2	CASSVRQGAPDTGELFF	TGTGCCAGCAGCGTAAGACAGGGGGCGCCGGACACCGGGGAGCTGTTTTTT
NA	TRBV27	NA	TRBJ2-2	CASWGAGARTGELFF	TGTGCCAGCTGGGGGGCGGGAGCACGAACCGGGGAGCTGTTTTTT
NA	TRBV5-6	few	TRBJ2-2	CASSLTFRSSGELFF	TGTGCCAGCAGCTTGACCTTCCGTAGTTCCGGGGAGCTGTTTTTT
TRBD1	TRBV18	NA	TRBJ2-2	CASSPVGQGTGELFF	TGTGCCAGCTCACCGGTTGGACAGGGGACCGGGGAGCTGTTTTTT
TRBD2	TRBV14	once	TRBJ2-3	CASSPRLAGDTQYF	TGTGCCAGCAGCCCAAGGCTAGCGGGAGATACGCAGTATTTT
NA	TRBV14	NA	TRBJ2-1	CASSQANSFDEQFF	TGTGCCAGCAGCCAAGCGAATAGCTTCGATGAGCAGTTCTTC
NA	TRBV11-2	NA	TRBJ2-7	CASSLYGVYEQYF	TGTGCCAGCAGCTTATACGGAGTGTACGAGCAGTACTTC
TRBD2	TRBV4-2	NA	TRBJ2-7	CASSRSGLAGDSSYEQYF	TGTGCCAGCAGCCGGTCTGGACTAGCGGGAGACTCCTCCTACGAGCAGTACTTC
TRBD1	TRBV11-2	NA	TRBJ1-3	CASSSVGTGYGNTIYF	TGTGCCAGCAGTTCCGTGGGGACAGGGTACGGAAACACCATATATTTT
NA	TRBV30	NA	TRBJ1-2	CAWSVVPVYGYTF	TGTGCCTGGAGTGTAGTCCCGGTCTATGGCTACACCTTC
TRBD2	TRBV18	NA	TRBJ2-5	CASSPGTSGTRGETQYF	TGTGCCAGCTCACCTGGGACTAGCGGAACAAGAGGGGAGACCCAGTACTTC
TRBD2	TRBV6-6	few	TRBJ2-7	CASSYSGEGYEQYF	TGTGCCAGCAGTTACTCAGGGGAGGGGTACGAGCAGTACTTC
TRBD1	TRBV5-5	NA	TRBJ1-1	CASSSRRDSVQTNTEAFF	TGTGCCAGCAGCTCACGCCGGGACAGCGTTCAAACGAACACTGAAGCTTTCTTT
TRBD2	TRBV5-4	NA	TRBJ2-5	CASSLVSSGPPGETQYF	TGTGCCAGCAGCTTAGTATCTAGCGGTCCCCCAGGCGAGACCCAGTACTTC
NA	TRBV21-1	NA	TRBJ2-1	CASSTTGTSGGATYNEQFF	TGTGCCAGCAGCACTACCGGGACTAGCGGGGGGGCTACCTACAATGAGCAGTTCTTC
NA	TRBV19	NA	TRBJ1-2	CASEVGTGGYTF	TGTGCCAGTGAAGTGGGGACTGGTGGCTACACCTTC
TRBD2	TRBV6-5	NA	TRBJ2-7	CASSYDWTSGIEQYF	TGTGCCAGCAGTTACGACTGGACTAGCGGGATCGAGCAGTACTTC
TRBD2	TRBV24-1	NA	TRBJ2-1	CATSGSGLAGGSGYNEQFF	TGTGCCACCAGTGGGAGCGGGCTAGCGGGAGGGTCGGGATACAATGAGCAGTTCTTC
TRBD1	TRBV28	NA	TRBJ2-7	CASISAGTDTYEQYF	TGTGCCAGCATCTCCGCCGGGACAGACACCTACGAGCAGTACTTC
NA	TRBV30	NA	TRBJ2-7	CAWSDRVGEQYF	TGTGCCTGGAGTGACAGGGTGGGAGAGCAGTACTTC
NA	TRBV4-2	NA	TRBJ2-7	CASSPGLSAYEQYF	TGTGCCAGCAGCCCAGGACTATCCGCCTACGAGCAGTACTTC
TRBD1	TRBV27	NA	TRBJ1-5	CASSKGQGANQPQHF	TGTGCCAGCAGTAAGGGACAGGGAGCAAATCAGCCCCAGCATTTT
NA	TRBV2	NA	TRBJ1-4	CASSELATSFAKLFF	TGTGCCAGCAGTGAGTTAGCCACAAGTTTCGCAAAACTGTTTTTT